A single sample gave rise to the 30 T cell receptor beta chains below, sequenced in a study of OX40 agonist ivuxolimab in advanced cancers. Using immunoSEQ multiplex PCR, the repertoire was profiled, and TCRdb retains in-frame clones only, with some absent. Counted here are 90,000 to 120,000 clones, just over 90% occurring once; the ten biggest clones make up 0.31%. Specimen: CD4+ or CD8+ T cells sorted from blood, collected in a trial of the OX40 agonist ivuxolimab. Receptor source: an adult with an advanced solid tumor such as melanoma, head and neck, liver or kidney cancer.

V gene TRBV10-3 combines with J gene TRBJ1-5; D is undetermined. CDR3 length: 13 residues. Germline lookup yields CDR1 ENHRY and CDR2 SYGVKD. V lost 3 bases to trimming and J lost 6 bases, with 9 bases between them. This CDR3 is CAISDLPSQPQHF. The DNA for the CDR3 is TGTGCCATCAGTGATCTACCGAGTCAGCCCCAGCATTTT.

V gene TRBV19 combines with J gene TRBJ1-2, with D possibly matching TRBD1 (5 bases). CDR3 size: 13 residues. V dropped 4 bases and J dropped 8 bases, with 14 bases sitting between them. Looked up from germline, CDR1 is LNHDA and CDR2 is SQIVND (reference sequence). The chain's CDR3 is CASSTRGLFGYTF. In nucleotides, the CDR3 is TGTGCCAGTAGTACGAGGGGTCTGTTCGGCTACACCTTC.

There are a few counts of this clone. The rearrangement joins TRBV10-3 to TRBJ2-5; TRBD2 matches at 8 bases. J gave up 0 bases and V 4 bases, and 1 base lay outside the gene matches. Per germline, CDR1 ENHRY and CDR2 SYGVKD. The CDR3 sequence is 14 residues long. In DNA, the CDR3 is TGTGCCATCAGTGCTAGCGGGTACCAAGAGACCCAGTACTTC. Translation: CAISASGYQETQYF.

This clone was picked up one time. Here the CDR3 reads CASSRDRVETQYF. DNA for the CDR3: TGTGCCAGCAGCCGAGACAGGGTTGAGACCCAGTACTTC. J is TRBJ2-5 and V is TRBV14; 7 positions agree with TRBD1. The CDR3 runs to 13 residues. V trimming: 4 bases; J trimming: 5 bases; junction bases outside the gene matches: 4. In germline, CDR1 is SGHDN, CDR2 FVKESK.

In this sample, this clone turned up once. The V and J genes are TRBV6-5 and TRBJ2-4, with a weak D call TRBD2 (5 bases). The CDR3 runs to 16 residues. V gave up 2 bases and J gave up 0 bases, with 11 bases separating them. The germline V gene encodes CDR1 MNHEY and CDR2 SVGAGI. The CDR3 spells CASSYAIGLAKNIQYF. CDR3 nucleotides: TGTGCCAGCAGTTACGCAATCGGACTAGCCAAAAACATTCAGTACTTC.

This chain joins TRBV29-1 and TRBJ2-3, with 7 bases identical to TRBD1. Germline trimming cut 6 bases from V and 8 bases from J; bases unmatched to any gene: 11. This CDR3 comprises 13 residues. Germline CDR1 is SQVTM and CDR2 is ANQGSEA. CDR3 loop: CSVGQAASLTQYF. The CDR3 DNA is TGCAGCGTCGGACAGGCTGCGTCCCTTACGCAGTATTTT.

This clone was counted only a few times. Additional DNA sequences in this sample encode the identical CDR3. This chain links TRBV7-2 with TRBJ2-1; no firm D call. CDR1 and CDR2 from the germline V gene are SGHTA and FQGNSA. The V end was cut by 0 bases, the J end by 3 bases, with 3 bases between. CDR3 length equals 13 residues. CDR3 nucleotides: TGTGCCAGCAGCTTAGCGGTCTACAATGAGCAGTTCTTC. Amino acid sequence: CASSLAVYNEQFF.

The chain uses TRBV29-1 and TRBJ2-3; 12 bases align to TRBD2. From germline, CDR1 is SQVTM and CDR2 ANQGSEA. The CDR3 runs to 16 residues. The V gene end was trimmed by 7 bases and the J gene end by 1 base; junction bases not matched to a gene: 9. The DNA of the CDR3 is TGCAGCGCTCTTAAAGGACTAGCGGGACGCACAGATACGCAGTATTTT. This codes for CSALKGLAGRTDTQYF.

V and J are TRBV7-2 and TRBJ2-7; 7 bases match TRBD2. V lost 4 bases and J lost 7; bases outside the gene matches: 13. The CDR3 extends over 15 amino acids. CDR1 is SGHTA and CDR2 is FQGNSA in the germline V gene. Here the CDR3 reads CASSSVGGGPWEQYF. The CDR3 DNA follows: TGTGCCAGCAGCTCGGTGGGGGGAGGGCCGTGGGAGCAGTACTTC.

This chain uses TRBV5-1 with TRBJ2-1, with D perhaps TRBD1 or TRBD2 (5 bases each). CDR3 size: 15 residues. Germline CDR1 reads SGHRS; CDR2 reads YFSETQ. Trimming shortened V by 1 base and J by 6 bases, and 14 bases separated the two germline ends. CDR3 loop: CASSLSRRGVNEQFF. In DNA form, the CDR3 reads TGCGCCAGCAGCTTGTCGCGGAGAGGGGTCAATGAGCAGTTCTTC.

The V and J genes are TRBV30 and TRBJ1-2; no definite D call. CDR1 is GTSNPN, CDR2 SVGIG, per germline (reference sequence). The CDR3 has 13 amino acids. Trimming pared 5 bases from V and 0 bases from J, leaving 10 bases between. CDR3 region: CAWRGMTNYGYTF. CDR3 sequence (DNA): TGTGCCTGGCGAGGGATGACTAACTATGGCTACACCTTC.

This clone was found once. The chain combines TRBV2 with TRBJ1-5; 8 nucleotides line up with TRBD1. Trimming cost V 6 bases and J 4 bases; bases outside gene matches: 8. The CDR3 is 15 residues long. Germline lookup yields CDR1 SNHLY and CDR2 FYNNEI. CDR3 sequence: CASSPGTGLNQPQHF. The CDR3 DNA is TGTGCCAGCAGCCCCGGGACAGGCCTAAATCAGCCCCAGCATTTT.

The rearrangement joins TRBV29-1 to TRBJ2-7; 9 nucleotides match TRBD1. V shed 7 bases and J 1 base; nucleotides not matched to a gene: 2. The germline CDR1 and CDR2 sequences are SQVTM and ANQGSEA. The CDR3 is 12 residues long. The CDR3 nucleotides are TGCAGCGCGGGGACAGGGTCCTACGAGCAGTACTTC. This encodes CSAGTGSYEQYF.

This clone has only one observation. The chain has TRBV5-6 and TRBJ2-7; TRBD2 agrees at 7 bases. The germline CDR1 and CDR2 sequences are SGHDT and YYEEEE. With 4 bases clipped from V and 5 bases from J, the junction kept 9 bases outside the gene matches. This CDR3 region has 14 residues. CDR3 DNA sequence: TGTGCCAGCAGCCCCCGACTAGCAGTACACGAGCAGTACTTC. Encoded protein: CASSPRLAVHEQYF.

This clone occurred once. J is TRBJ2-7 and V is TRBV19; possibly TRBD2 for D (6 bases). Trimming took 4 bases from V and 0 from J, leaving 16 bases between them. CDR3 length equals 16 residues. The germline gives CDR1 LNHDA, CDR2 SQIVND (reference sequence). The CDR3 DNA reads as TGTGCCAGTAGTAATCGCTTTGGCGGGGACTCCTACGAGCAGTACTTC. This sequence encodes CASSNRFGGDSYEQYF.

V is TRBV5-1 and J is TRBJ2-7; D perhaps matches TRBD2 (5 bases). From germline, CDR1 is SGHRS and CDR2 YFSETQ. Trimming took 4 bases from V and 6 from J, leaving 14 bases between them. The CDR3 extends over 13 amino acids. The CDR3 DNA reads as TGCGCCAGCAGCCAGATTCGGGGTCGCGAGCAGTACTTC. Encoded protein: CASSQIRGREQYF.

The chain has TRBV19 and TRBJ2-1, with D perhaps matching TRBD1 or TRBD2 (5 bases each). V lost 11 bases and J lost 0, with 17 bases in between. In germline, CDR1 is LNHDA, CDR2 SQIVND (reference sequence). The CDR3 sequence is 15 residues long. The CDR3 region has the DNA TGTGCCGGGGCCCGGGACCACAGCTCCTACAATGAGCAGTTCTTC. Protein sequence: CAGARDHSSYNEQFF.

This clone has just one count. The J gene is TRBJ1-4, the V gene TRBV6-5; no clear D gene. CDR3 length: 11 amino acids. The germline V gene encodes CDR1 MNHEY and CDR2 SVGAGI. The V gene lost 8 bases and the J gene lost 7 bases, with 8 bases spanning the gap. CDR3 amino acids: CASRGIEKLFF. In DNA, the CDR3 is TGTGCCAGCCGAGGGATTGAAAAACTGTTTTTT.

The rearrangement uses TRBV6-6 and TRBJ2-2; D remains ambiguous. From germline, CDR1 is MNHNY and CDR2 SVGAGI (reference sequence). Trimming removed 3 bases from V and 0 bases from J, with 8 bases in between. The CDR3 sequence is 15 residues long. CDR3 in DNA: TGTGCCAGCAGTTATGGCACCTCGAACACCGGGGAGCTGTTTTTT. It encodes CASSYGTSNTGELFF.

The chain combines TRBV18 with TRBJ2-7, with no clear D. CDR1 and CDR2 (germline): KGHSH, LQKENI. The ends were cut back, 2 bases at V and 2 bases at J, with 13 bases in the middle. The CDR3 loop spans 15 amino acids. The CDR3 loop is CASSPVYKSAYEQYF. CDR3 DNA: TGTGCCAGCTCACCAGTGTACAAGTCAGCCTACGAGCAGTACTTC.

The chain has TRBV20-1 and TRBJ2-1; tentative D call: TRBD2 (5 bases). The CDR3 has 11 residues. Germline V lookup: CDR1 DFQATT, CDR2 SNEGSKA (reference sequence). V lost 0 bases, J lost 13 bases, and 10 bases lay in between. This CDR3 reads CSARDQTIQFF. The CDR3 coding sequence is TGCAGTGCTAGAGATCAGACTATACAGTTCTTC.

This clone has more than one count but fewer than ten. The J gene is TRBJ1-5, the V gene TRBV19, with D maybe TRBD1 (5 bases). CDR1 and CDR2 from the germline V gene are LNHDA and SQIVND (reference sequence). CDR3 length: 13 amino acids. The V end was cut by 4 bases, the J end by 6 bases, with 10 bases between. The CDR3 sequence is CASSTQVTQPQHF. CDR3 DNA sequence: TGTGCCAGTAGTACACAGGTTACTCAGCCCCAGCATTTT.

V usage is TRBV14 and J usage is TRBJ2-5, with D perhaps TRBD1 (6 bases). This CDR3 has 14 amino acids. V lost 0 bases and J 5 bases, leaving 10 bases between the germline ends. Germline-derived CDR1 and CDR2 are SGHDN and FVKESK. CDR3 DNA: TGTGCCAGCAGCCAAGAACAGGGTCCGGAGACCCAGTACTTC. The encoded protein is CASSQEQGPETQYF.

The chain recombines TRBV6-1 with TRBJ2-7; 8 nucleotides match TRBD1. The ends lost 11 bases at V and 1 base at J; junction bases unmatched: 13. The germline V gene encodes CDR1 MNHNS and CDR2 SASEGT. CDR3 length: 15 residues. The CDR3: CACSRPGTGSYEQYF. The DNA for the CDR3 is TGTGCCTGCTCCCGCCCCGGGACAGGATCCTACGAGCAGTACTTC.

This CDR3 is CASSLTPTSGYSYNEQFF. For the CDR3, the DNA is TGTGCCAGCAGCTTAACACCGACTAGCGGGTACTCCTACAATGAGCAGTTCTTC. The chain has TRBV7-3 and TRBJ2-1; 10 bases are shared with TRBD2. Germline CDR1 is SGHTA and CDR2 is FQGTGA. With 0 bases clipped from V and 0 bases from J, the junction kept 5 bases outside the gene matches. CDR3 length: 18 amino acids.

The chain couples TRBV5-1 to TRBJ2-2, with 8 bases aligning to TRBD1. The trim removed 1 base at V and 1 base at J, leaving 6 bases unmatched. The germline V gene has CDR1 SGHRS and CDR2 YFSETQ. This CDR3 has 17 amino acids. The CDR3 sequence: CASSLRGGQVNTGELFF. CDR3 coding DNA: TGCGCCAGCAGCTTGAGAGGGGGACAGGTGAACACCGGGGAGCTGTTTTTT.

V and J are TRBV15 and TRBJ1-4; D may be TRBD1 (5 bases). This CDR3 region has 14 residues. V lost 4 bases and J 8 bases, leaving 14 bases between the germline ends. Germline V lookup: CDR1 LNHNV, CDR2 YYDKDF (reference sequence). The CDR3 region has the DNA TGTGCCACCAGCAACCGGGACTTCGGGGAAAAACTGTTTTTT. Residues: CATSNRDFGEKLFF.

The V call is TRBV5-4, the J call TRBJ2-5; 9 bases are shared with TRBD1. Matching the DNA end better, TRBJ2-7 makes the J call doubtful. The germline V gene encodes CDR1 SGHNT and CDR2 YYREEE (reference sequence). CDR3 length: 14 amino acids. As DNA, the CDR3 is TGTGCCAGCAGCCGGGGGACAGGGTCTCTCGAGCAGTACTTC. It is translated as CASSRGTGSLEQYF.

CDR3 in amino acids: CASSSQRTGGREQYF. The CDR3 DNA reads TGTGCCAGCAGCTCCCAAAGGACAGGGGGTCGCGAGCAGTACTTC. V is TRBV7-9 and J is TRBJ2-7; 10 nucleotides match TRBD1. Germline values: CDR1 SEHNR, CDR2 FQNEAQ (reference sequence). The CDR3 extends over 15 amino acids. V lost 4 bases and J lost 6; bases outside the gene matches: 9.

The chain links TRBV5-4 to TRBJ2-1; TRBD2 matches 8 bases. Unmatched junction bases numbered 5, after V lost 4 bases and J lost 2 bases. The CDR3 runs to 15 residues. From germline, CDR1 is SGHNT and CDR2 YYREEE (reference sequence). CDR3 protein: CASSRGGRPYNEQFF. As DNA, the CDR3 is TGTGCCAGCAGCCGGGGGGGACGGCCCTACAATGAGCAGTTCTTC.